Sequencing of this T cell receptor beta chain was carried out in a study of cytomegalovirus exposure and HLA in healthy donors (dated by TCRdb to about 2017). For context, the study as a whole: An earlier analysis of some 500 of the donors reported 250 to 350 Gb of sequence data and around 120 million unique TCR beta sequences from roughly 180 million T cells. About 300 gigabases of sequencing data and roughly 80 million unique TCR sequences made up an early release that covered several hundred HLA-typed donors. Among the roughly 400 genotyped donors, approximately 77% belonged to the genetic ancestry cluster associated with self-reported Caucasian donors. The study aimed to test whether signatures of past pathogen exposure could be identified by cataloging public T cell receptors. Using immunosequencing, the study profiled T cell repertoires from 666 subjects and related those repertoires to cytomegalovirus serostatus. In addition to the first cohort of roughly 670 subjects, a separate validation cohort of 120 different subjects was used. The study combined high-throughput TCR immunosequencing, statistical association of individual TCRs with disease status, and machine learning to predict cytomegalovirus infection status. A later analysis re-analyzed previously published TCR beta repertoires from several hundred donors and added high-resolution HLA genotyping to study TCR occurrence patterns. The later analysis used no new phenotypic data to find candidate immune exposures, relying instead on TCR beta sequences and their occurrence across donors. To decide whether each TCR beta V gene segment behaved as functional or pseudogenic, an earlier analysis of nearly 600 of the donors relied on high-throughput TCR beta sequencing. Donor age, sex, ethnicity and CMV serostatus were compiled together with the repertoire data. A later genetic analysis used genome-wide SNP genotypes for about 65% of the roughly 670 donors, treating that subset as a discovery cohort. All discovery cohort repertoires had been generated on a single sequencing platform. Class I and class II HLA loci were covered by the typing at four-digit resolution. The number of typed donors differed by locus: about 620-640 for A, B, C, DRB1 and DQB1; approximately 520 for DQA1; approximately 600 for DPA1; and about 470 for DPB1. About 5 DR-DQ haplotypes were handled as single units for association and clustering, since linkage in the cohort was strong. Among around 400 genotyped donors of the cohort, an average of roughly 230,000 unique TCR beta nucleotide sequences was sequenced per donor, of which about 18% were non-productive.

A note on this clone: Its antigen specificity is not known. No base qualities exist here, and no much larger clone lies one base off it.

Broader findings and caveats from the paper: Immune exposure information for the cohort was limited to CMV serostatus. A later analysis found that HLA-associated TCR beta chains were more clonally expanded and had lower generation probabilities than equally common non-associated chains. A further reported finding was that TCR beta sequences accurately predicted the HLA-A and HLA-B alleles for most subjects in the first cohort. It was suggested by the authors that the approach could potentially be generalized to other disease states and immunological phenotypes. This cohort had only TCR beta chains sequenced, and the lack of alpha or paired-chain data limited which features could be detected. Across donors, most TCR sequences were observed very rarely, whereas some public TCRs were present in many individuals. At a false discovery rate of 0.05, a later analysis linked 15,000 to 20,000 TCR beta sequences to specific HLA alleles. In an earlier analysis of roughly 560 of the donors, most TCR beta V segments were observed in productive rearrangements about 90% or about 30% of the time, broadly matching IMGT annotations. Because counts were too low, under 20 rarely observed V segments, including chromosome 9 orphons, were left out of the earlier analysis of approximately 500 of the donors. Linkage disequilibrium might explain the correlated functional status among segregating V segments, but an unknown experimental factor could not be ruled out. Presence/absence analyses assumed roughly uniform sequencing depth across donors, an assumption that may not hold. The study listed 164 TCR beta chains as associated with cytomegalovirus. Some IMGT-functional V segments, including TRBV6-2 and TRBV6-3, could not be distinguished by the 87-base-pair reads and were therefore excluded. A later genetic analysis associated a missense DCLRE1C variant with V-gene and J-gene trimming of TCR beta chains, and an independent cohort replicated the association. A later analysis found that most CMV-associated TCR beta chains appeared HLA-restricted, with HLA associations seemingly driven largely by CMV exposure. Cytomegalovirus status was reported to be diagnosed by the classifier with high specificity and sensitivity in both the original and validation cohorts. Three of the identified cytomegalovirus-associated TCR beta chains were confirmed in vitro to be specific for cytomegalovirus antigens. In a later analysis, TCR association rates were found to vary across HLA loci, with the most associated TCRs seen for DRB1 alleles and the fewest for HLA-C alleles. A cluster of highly shared sequence variants was judged likely to represent a technical artifact of the sequencing pipeline. A later analysis reported that several top co-occurrence clusters appeared linked to parvovirus B19, influenza, CMV and Epstein-Barr virus. Compared with the approximately 670-donor mean, donors in an Asian-associated ancestry cluster had fewer N-insertions in productive TCRs, according to a later genetic analysis. When HLA alleles, especially DR and DQ, strongly co-occurred, TCR associations were difficult to assign to individual alleles. Because some donors lacked HLA typing at each locus, the association tests relied only on the typed subset.

The cohort comprised several hundred healthy bone marrow donors. At the time of sampling, every cohort member was nominally healthy, though immune exposures that went unrecorded were likely present. The donor was CMV seropositive and belonged to the group of more than 250 seropositive cohort members. A peripheral blood sample was collected from each donor, and TCR beta sequencing was performed on peripheral blood mononuclear cells. The Qiagen DNeasy Blood Extraction Kit was used to extract genomic DNA from the blood cell samples. Library creation used the immunoSEQ multiplex PCR assay. A mixture of 60 forward primers for TCR Vbeta segments and 13 reverse primers for TCR Jbeta segments was used in the multiplex PCR. Amplification of the CDR3 region of rearranged TCR beta genes was performed with a multiplex PCR assay on genomic DNA. The amplified TCR beta libraries were sequenced on the Illumina HiSeq System as 87-base-pair reads. Under the source paper's analysis protocol: Across the 700 or so repertoires, a later analysis counted tens of millions of unique TCR beta chains, 8.5 million to 12 million of which were shared by at least two donors. A nearest-neighbor algorithm error-corrected the raw reads and collapsed the reads into unique sequences, merging closely related sequences to remove PCR and sequencing errors. CDR3 sequences were aligned to IMGT reference sequences to assign V, D and J gene segments. For a sequence to be retained, a match of at least six nucleotides was required to both a V gene segment and a J gene segment. Rearrangements were classified as productive when the CDR3 lacked stop codons and remained in frame with V and J, and all other rearrangements were classified as non-productive. Following IMGT convention, CDR3 was defined as the stretch from the second conserved V-encoded cysteine up to the conserved J-encoded phenylalanine. In an earlier analysis of around 540 of the donors, sequences lacking an unambiguous match to a single V gene segment were excluded. In an earlier analysis of some 590 of the donors, a V segment was called functional when productive rearrangements were above 56.7%, and segregating when the standard deviation between donors exceeded 5%. A statistical classification framework was built to diagnose cytomegalovirus status from the catalog of TCR beta chain sequences. In a later analysis, V and J genes were assigned by comparing TCR nucleotide sequences against IMGT/GENE-DB human TR gene sequences. The TCRdist pipeline was used in a later analysis to assign CDR3 sequences and most-parsimonious VDJ recombination scenarios. In a later analysis, each TCR beta chain was defined by its CDR3 amino acid sequence together with its V-gene family, and reads without a unique V-gene family were excluded. In a later analysis, 550 to 650 highly shared, low-generation-probability nucleotide sequences were removed to address suspected cross-contamination and a sequencing artifact. In a later analysis, a clonal expansion index for each public chain was calculated from normalized within-repertoire ranks of inferred template counts. In a later analysis, generation probabilities were computed using a VDJ recombination model fitted to out-of-frame rearrangements, and the results were checked against IGoR. In a later analysis, TCR-TCR, TCR-HLA and TCR-CMV co-occurrence was scored with hypergeometric tests, and a repertoire-size bias correction was applied to TCR pairs. In a later analysis, false discovery rates were estimated by permuting HLA or CMV assignments 20 times. A later analysis grouped co-occurring TCRs with DBSCAN, adding TCRdist sequence similarity when clustering within HLA-allele-positive subsets. Co-occurrence clustering excluded repertoires with fewer than 30,000 or more than 120,000 public chains, plus five with anomalous nucleotide sharing. This immuneACCESS table, as held by TCRdb, lists in-frame sequences with V and J called but not all clones. Of the missing ones, under half trace to an unresolved V gene in checked studies; the others have no known cause. D and trimming come from the DNA, and the V and J calls and clone size come from that table. In this sample the table shows 35,000 to 55,000 clones, over 55% of which occur a single time. The ten largest clones capture around 12% of the sample.

The CDR3, cysteine through phenylalanine, is 15 amino acids long. The only DNA kept is the CDR3, 45 bases in frame from the first base. The germline V gene yields SGHRS for CDR1 and YFSETQ for CDR2. V gives up 0 bases and J gives up 5 bases, and the segment between their germline ends measures 15 bases. The sequence links TRBV5-1 to TRBJ2-7; tentative D gene TRBD1, with 5 bases matching. The clonotype was recovered from a man between 60 and 75 years old in good health and CMV-seropositive. The sequenced sample consisted of PBMCs. The sequenced DNA: TGCGCCAGCAGCTTGGGACAGCAGGTCTGGGACGAGCAGTACTTC. Its protein is CASSLGQQVWDEQYF.